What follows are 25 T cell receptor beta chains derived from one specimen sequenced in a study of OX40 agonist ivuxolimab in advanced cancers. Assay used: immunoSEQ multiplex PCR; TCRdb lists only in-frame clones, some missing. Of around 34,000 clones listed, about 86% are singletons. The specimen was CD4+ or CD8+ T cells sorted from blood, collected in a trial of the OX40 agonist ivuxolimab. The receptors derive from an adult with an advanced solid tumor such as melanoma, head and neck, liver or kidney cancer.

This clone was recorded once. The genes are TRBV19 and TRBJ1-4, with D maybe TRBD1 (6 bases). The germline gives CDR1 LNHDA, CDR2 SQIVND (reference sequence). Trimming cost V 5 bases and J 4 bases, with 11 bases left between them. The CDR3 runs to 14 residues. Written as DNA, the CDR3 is TGTGCCAGTAGTGACACAGGGCATAATGAAAAACTGTTTTTT. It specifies CASSDTGHNEKLFF.

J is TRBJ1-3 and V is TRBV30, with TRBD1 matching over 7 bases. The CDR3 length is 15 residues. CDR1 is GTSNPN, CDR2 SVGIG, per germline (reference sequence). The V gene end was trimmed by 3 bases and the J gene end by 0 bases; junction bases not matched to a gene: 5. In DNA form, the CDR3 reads TGTGCCTGGAGAGAGACAGGGAGCTCTGGAAACACCATATATTTT. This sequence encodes CAWRETGSSGNTIYF.

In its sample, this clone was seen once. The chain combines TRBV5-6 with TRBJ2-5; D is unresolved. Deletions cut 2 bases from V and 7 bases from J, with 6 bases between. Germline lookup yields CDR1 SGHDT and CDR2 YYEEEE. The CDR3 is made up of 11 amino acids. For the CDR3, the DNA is TGTGCCAGCAGCTTCCTGGGGACCCAGTACTTC. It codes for CASSFLGTQYF.

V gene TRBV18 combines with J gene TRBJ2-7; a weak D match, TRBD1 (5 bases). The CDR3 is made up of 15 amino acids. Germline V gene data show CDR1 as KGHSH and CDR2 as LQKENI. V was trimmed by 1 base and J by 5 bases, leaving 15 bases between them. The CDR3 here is CASSPQRQSPNEQYF. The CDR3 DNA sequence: TGTGCCAGCTCACCACAGAGACAGAGTCCCAACGAGCAGTACTTC. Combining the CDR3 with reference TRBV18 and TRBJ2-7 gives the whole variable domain NAGVMQNPRHLVRRRGQEARLRCSPMKGHSHVYWYRQLPEEGLKFMVYLQKENIIDESGMPKERFSAEFPKEGPSILRIQQVVRGDSAAYFCASSPQRQSPNEQYFGPGTRLTVT.

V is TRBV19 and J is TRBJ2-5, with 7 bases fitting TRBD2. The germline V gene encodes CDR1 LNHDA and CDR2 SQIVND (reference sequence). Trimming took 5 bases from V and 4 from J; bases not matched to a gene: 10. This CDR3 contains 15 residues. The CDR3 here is CASSWDAGVTETQYF. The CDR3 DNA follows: TGTGCCAGTAGTTGGGACGCGGGAGTAACAGAGACCCAGTACTTC.

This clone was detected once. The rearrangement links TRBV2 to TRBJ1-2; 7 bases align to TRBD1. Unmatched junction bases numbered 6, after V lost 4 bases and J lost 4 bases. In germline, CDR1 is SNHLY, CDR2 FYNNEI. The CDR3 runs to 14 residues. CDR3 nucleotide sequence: TGTGCCAGCAGTGGAGGGGGACAGATCTATGGCTACACCTTC. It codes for CASSGGGQIYGYTF.

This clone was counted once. The CDR3 DNA is TGTGCCAGTACGGGAGGGGCCTTAGGGGAAAAACTGTTTTTT. It is translated as CASTGGALGEKLFF. The chain carries TRBV19 and TRBJ1-4; possible D gene TRBD1, 5 bases. The CDR3 consists of 14 residues. V was pared by 7 bases and J by 8 bases, with 17 bases between. Per the germline V gene, CDR1 is LNHDA and CDR2 is SQIVND (reference sequence). The complete variable domain, with remaining parts taken from reference TRBV19 and TRBJ1-4, reads DGGITQSPKYLFRKEGQNVTLSCEQNLNHDAMYWYRQDPGQGLRLIYYSQIVNDFQKGDIAEGYSVSREKKESFPLTVTSAQKNPTAFYLCASTGGALGEKLFFGSGTQLSVL.

The CDR3 region is CASSPSGRLGNIQYF. In nucleotides, the CDR3 is TGTGCCAGCAGCCCCAGCGGGAGGTTAGGTAACATTCAGTACTTC. The genes are TRBV7-9 and TRBJ2-4; 9 bases are shared with TRBD2. Germline loops: CDR1 SEHNR, CDR2 FQNEAQ (reference sequence). Germline trimming cut 5 bases from V and 7 bases from J; bases unmatched to any gene: 9. This CDR3 has 15 residues.

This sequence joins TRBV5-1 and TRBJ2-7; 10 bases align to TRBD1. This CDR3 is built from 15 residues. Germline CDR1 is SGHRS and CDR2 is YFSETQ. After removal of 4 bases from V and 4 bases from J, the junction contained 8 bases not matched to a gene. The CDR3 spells CASSPRTGGAYEQYF. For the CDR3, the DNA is TGCGCCAGCAGCCCCCGGACAGGGGGGGCGTACGAGCAGTACTTC.

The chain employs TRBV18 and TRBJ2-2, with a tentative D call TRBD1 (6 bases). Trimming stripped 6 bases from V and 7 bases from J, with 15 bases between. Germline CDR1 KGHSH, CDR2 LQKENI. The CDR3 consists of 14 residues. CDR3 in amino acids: CASSPAGEYGELFF. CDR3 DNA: TGTGCCAGCTCCCCGGCAGGGGAGTACGGGGAGCTGTTTTTT.

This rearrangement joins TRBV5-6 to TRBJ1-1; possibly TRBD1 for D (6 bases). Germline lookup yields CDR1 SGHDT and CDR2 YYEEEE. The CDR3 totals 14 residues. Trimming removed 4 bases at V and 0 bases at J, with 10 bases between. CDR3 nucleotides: TGTGCCAGCAGCAGGGGGTACGTGAACACTGAAGCTTTCTTT. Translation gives CASSRGYVNTEAFF.

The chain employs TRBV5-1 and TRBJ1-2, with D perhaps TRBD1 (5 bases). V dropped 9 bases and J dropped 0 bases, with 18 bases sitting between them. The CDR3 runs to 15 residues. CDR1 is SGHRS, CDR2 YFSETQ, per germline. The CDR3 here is CANRTGTEPNYGYTF. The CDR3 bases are TGCGCCAACAGAACCGGGACGGAGCCTAACTATGGCTACACCTTC.

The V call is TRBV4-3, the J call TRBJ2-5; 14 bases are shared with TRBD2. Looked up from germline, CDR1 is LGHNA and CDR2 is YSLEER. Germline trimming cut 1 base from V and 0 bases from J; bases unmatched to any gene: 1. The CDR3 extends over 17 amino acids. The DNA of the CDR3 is TGCGCCAGCAGCCAAGGGACTAGCGGGAGGTACCAAGAGACCCAGTACTTC. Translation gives CASSQGTSGRYQETQYF.

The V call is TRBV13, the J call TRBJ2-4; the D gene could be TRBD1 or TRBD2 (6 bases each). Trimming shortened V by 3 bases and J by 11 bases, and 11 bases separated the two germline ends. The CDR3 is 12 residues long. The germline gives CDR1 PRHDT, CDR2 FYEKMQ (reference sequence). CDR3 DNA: TGTGCCAGCAGCTTTGGAGGGGGTTTTCAGTACTTC. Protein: CASSFGGGFQYF.

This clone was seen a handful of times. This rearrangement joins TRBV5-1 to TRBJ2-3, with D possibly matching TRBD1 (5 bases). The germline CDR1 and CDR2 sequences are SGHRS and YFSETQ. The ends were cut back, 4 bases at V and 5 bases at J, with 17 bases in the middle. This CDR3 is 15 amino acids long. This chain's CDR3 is CASSPLGVVGDTQYF. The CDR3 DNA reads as TGCGCCAGCAGCCCCCTAGGGGTGGTGGGAGATACGCAGTATTTT.

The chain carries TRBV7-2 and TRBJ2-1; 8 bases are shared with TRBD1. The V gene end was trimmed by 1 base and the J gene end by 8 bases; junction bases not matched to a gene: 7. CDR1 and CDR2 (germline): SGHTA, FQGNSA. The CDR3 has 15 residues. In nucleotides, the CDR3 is TGTGCCAGCAGCTTAGTACAGGGGGGTTGGGATGAGCAGTTCTTC. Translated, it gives CASSLVQGGWDEQFF.

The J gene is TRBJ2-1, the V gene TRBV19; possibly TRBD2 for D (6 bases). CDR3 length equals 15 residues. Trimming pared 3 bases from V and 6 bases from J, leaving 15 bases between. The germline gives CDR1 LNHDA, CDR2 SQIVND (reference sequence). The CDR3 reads CASSIGGGRANEQFF. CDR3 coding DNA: TGTGCCAGTAGTATCGGAGGAGGGCGGGCCAATGAGCAGTTCTTC.

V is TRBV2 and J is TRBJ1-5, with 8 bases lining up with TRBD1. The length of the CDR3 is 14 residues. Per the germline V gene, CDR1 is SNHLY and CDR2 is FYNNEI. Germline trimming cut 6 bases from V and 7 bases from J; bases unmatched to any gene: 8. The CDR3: CASSGTGGRQPQHF. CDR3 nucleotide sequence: TGTGCCAGCAGCGGTACAGGGGGTAGACAGCCCCAGCATTTT.

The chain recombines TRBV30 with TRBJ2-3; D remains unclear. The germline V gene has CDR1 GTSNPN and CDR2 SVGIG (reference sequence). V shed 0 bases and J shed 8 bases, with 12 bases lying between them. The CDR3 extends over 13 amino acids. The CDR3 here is CAWSVSGIGTQYF. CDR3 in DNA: TGTGCCTGGAGTGTAAGTGGGATCGGTACGCAGTATTTT. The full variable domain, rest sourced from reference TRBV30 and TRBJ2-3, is SQTIHQWPATLVQPVGSPLSLECTVEGTSNPNLYWYRQAAGRGLQLLFYSVGIGQISSEVPQNLSASRPQDRQFILSSKKLLLSDSGFYLCAWSVSGIGTQYFGPGTRLTVL.

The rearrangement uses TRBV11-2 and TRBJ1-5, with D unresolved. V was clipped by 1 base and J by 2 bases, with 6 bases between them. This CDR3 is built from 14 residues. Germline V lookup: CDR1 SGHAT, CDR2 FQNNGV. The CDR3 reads CASSLAGRNQPQHF. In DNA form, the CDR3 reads TGTGCCAGCAGCTTAGCAGGCCGCAATCAGCCCCAGCATTTT.

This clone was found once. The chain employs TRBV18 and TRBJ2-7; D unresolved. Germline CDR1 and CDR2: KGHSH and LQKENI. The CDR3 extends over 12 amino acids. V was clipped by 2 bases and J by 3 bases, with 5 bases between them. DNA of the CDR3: TGTGCCAGCTCACCAGAGGTCTACGAGCAGTACTTC. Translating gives CASSPEVYEQYF.

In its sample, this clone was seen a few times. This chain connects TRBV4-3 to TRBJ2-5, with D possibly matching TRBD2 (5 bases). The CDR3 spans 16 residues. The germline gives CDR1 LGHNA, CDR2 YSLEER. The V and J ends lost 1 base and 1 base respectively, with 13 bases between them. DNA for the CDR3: TGCGCCAGCAGCCAAGTGCTGGGCAGCGGCCAAGAGACCCAGTACTTC. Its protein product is CASSQVLGSGQETQYF.

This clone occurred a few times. CDR3 residues: CASSSYTGGSYEQYF. CDR3 bases: TGTGCCAGCAGCTCGTATACAGGGGGCTCCTACGAGCAGTACTTC. The chain links TRBV7-2 to TRBJ2-7, with 8 bases fitting TRBD1. Germline loops: CDR1 SGHTA, CDR2 FQGNSA. Trimming at V came to 4 bases and at J to 0 bases, leaving 5 bases not matched to a gene. CDR3 length: 15 residues.

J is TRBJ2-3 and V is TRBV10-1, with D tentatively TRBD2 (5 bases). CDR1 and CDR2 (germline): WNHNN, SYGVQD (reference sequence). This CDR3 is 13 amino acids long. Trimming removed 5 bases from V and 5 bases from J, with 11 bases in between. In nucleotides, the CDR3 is TGCGCCAGCAGTCCGTCGGGGATAGATACGCAGTATTTT. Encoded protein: CASSPSGIDTQYF.

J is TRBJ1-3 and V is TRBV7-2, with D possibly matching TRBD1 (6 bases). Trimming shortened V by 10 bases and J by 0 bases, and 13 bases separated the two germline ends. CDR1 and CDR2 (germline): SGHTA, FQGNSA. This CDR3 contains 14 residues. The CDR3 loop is CATSGVSSGNTIYF. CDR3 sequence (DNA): TGTGCCACCTCAGGGGTTTCCTCTGGAAACACCATATATTTT.